Below are 21 T cell receptor beta chains sequenced from a single sample in a study of blood T cells in healthy people across ages. Combining a sample-barcoded 5' primer with a J-beta primer mix, a second PCR ran for about 6 to 11 cycles. TCRdb recomputed calls from the 5' RACE reads with MiXCR, one row per CDR3 protein. The table has 800,000 to 950,000 distinct CDR3 sequences, roughly 34% seen once. The specimen sequenced was blood. All receptors come from a man between 18 and 29 years old in good health.

This clonotype appeared a few times. The rearrangement uses TRBV4-3 and TRBJ2-3; 9 nucleotides line up with TRBD1. The junction had 15 bases not matched to a gene; V was cut back by 8 bases and J by 6 bases. CDR1 LGHNA and CDR2 YSLEER come from the germline V gene. The CDR3 is made up of 16 amino acids. The CDR3 nucleotides are TGCGCCAGCCAAGAACGGGACGACACAGGGGGCGATACGCAGTATTTT. This sequence encodes CASQERDDTGGDTQYF.

This clonotype showed up just a few times. The chain carries TRBV12-3 or TRBV12-4 and TRBJ2-1; TRBD2 aligns across 8 bases. CDR3 length: 15 residues. V lost 5 bases and J lost 8; bases outside the gene matches: 11. The CDR3: CASSTSGGFIDEQFF. DNA for the CDR3: TGTGCCAGCAGTACGAGCGGGGGTTTCATCGATGAGCAGTTCTTC.

A note on this clonotype: A read error may account for a junction end that differs from germline. The chain carries TRBV5-1 and TRBJ2-6; D gene unclear. In germline, CDR1 is SGHRS, CDR2 YFSETQ. The CDR3 runs 15 residues. CDR3: CTSSFEDSGANVLTF. As DNA, the CDR3 is TGCACCAGCAGCTTCGAGGACTCTGGGGCCAACGTCCTGACTTTC.

CDR3 nucleotides: TGCGCCAGCAGCCGAACGACTAGCGGTTATGGCAATGAGCAGTTCTTC. Residues: CASSRTTSGYGNEQFF. The chain combines TRBV4-3 with TRBJ2-1, with 9 bases lining up with TRBD2. The germline V gene has CDR1 LGHNA and CDR2 YSLEER. This CDR3 spans 16 amino acids. The J segment lost 6 bases and the V segment lost 4 bases, leaving 10 bases of the junction unmatched.

This clonotype has a handful of counts. The chain recombines TRBV4-1 with TRBJ1-5, with unresolved D. The CDR3 runs to 13 residues. V dropped 0 bases and J dropped 10 bases, with 10 bases sitting between them. CDR1 is MGHRA, CDR2 YSYEKL, per germline. The CDR3 here is CASSQDGPGPQHF. CDR3 nucleotide sequence: TGCGCCAGCAGCCAAGATGGTCCGGGCCCCCAGCATTTT.

With regard to this clonotype: A much larger clone is a single base away; this may be a read error. The CDR3 DNA reads TGTGCCAGCAGTGTCCTTGACAGTCTGGAGACCCAGTACTTC. Translated, it gives CASSVLDSLETQYF. This chain links TRBV12-3 or TRBV12-4 with TRBJ2-5, with TRBD1 as a possible D gene (5 bases). V lost 5 bases, J lost 5 bases, and 15 bases lay in between. The CDR3 loop spans 14 amino acids.

In this sample, this clonotype turned up many times. The chain uses TRBV20-1 and TRBJ2-5; 7 bases fit TRBD1. Trimming cost V 2 bases and J 4 bases; bases outside gene matches: 7. This CDR3 spans 14 amino acids. Germline CDR1 and CDR2: DFQATT and SNEGSKA (reference sequence). For the CDR3, the DNA is TGCAGTGCTAGATTCGCGACAGGGATAGAGACCCAGTACTTC. It specifies CSARFATGIETQYF.

This clonotype was counted a few times. This chain connects TRBV4-3 to TRBJ2-6, with D perhaps matching TRBD1 (6 bases). Germline loops: CDR1 LGHNA, CDR2 YSLEER. V lost 0 bases and J 4 bases, leaving 13 bases between the germline ends. The length of the CDR3 is 17 residues. The CDR3 nucleotides are TGCGCCAGCAGCCAAGAGTTCAGGCAGGGGGGGGCCAACGTCCTGACTTTC. Translated: CASSQEFRQGGANVLTF.

Ten or more counts support this clonotype. This sequence joins TRBV10-3 and TRBJ1-1; D perhaps matches TRBD1 (6 bases). Germline V gene lookup returns CDR1 ENHRY and CDR2 SYGVKD. The V end lost 2 bases, the J end lost 6 bases, and 16 bases lay between the germline ends. This CDR3 is built from 15 residues. The CDR3 DNA reads TGTGCCATCAGTGAGGTGCCAGGGGAGAGGGCTGAAGCTTTCTTT. Its translation: CAISEVPGERAEAFF.

This sequence joins TRBV5-5 and TRBJ1-4; 8 nucleotides line up with TRBD1. This CDR3 region has 15 residues. The junction had 12 bases not matched to a gene; V was cut back by 6 bases and J by 8 bases. Germline-derived CDR1 and CDR2 are SGHKS and YYEKEE (reference sequence). The chain's CDR3 is CASTPLGQGIEKLFF. The CDR3 DNA follows: TGTGCCAGCACCCCGCTAGGACAGGGCATAGAAAAACTGTTTTTT.

The chain links TRBV4-3 to TRBJ1-2; D gene uncertain. Deletions cut 0 bases from V and 8 bases from J, with 16 bases between. The CDR3 extends over 15 amino acids. Germline V CDR1 and CDR2: LGHNA, YSLEER. CDR3 residues: CASSQDQENLCGYTF. For the CDR3, the DNA is TGCGCCAGCAGCCAAGATCAGGAGAACCTGTGCGGCTACACCTTC.

The V gene is TRBV5-1, the J gene TRBJ2-3; 9 bases fit TRBD1. The J segment lost 6 bases and the V segment lost 3 bases, leaving 5 bases of the junction unmatched. The CDR3 extends over 14 amino acids. Germline V gene data show CDR1 as SGHRS and CDR2 as YFSETQ. This chain's CDR3 is CASSSAGQGDTQYF. The CDR3 bases are TGCGCCAGCAGCTCCGCCGGACAGGGGGATACGCAGTATTTT.

In regard to this clonotype: Just one base apart from a much larger clone, this may be a read error. The genes are TRBV12-3 or TRBV12-4 and TRBJ1-5; a weak D match, TRBD1 (5 bases). CDR3 length: 14 amino acids. CDR3 amino acids: CASILSGQPQPQHF. CDR3 bases: TGTGCCAGCATTTTAAGTGGACAACCTCAGCCCCAGCATTTT.

V and J are TRBV19 and TRBJ1-1; unclear D gene. Germline loops: CDR1 LNHDA, CDR2 SQIVND (reference sequence). With 3 bases removed from V and 7 bases from J, the gap between germline ends came to 9 bases. The length of the CDR3 is 12 residues. DNA of the CDR3: TGTGCCAGTAGTATCTCCCCCTTTGAAGCTTTCTTT. Translation: CASSISPFEAFF.

V gene TRBV2 combines with J gene TRBJ1-5, with D maybe TRBD1 (5 bases). Germline CDR1 and CDR2: SNHLY and FYNNEI. The V end was cut by 7 bases, the J end by 5 bases, with 12 bases between. The CDR3 is 13 amino acids. The CDR3 reads CASTVGPDQPQHF. CDR3 DNA sequence: TGTGCCAGCACGGTGGGGCCCGATCAGCCCCAGCATTTT.

This clonotype appeared many times. The chain uses TRBV7-2 and TRBJ2-3; no reliable D call. V lost 3 bases and J 0 bases, leaving 10 bases between the germline ends. Germline V gene lookup returns CDR1 SGHTA and CDR2 FQGNSA. This CDR3 has 15 amino acids. The CDR3 sequence: CASSFGPSSTDTQYF. The CDR3 nucleotides read TGTGCCAGCAGCTTCGGGCCATCTAGCACAGATACGCAGTATTTT.

Points on this clonotype: Possible read error: a much larger clone is one base away. The rearrangement uses TRBV12-3 or TRBV12-4 and TRBJ2-7, with D perhaps matching TRBD1 or TRBD2 (5 bases each). The CDR3 is 15 residues long. The CDR3 sequence is CASSYRGTANYERYF. The CDR3 nucleotides read TGTGCCAGCAGTTACAGAGGGACGGCAAACTACGAGCGGTACTTC.

The V and J genes are TRBV20-1 and TRBJ1-4; D unclear. This CDR3 spans 12 amino acids. Germline V gene sequence: CDR1 DFQATT, CDR2 SNEGSKA (reference sequence). Trimming shortened V by 5 bases and J by 2 bases, and 6 bases separated the two germline ends. The chain's CDR3 is CSAGSTNEKLFF. DNA of the CDR3: TGCAGTGCTGGGTCGACTAATGAAAAACTGTTTTTT.

The CDR3, as DNA: TGTGCCAGCAGTTCGGCGTCAACTCATCAGCCCCAGCATTTT. Its protein product is CASSSASTHQPQHF. The chain combines TRBV6-5 with TRBJ1-5; D gene ambiguous. The ends were cut back, 4 bases at V and 5 bases at J, with 12 bases in the middle. The germline V gene encodes CDR1 MNHEY and CDR2 SVGAGI. The CDR3 length is 14 residues.

The CDR3 DNA sequence: TGTGCCAGCAGCTTAGAGGGGGCGCTGCACGAGCAGTACTTC. It encodes CASSLEGALHEQYF. The chain couples TRBV7-8 to TRBJ2-4; 7 bases are a match to TRBD1. Matching the DNA end better, TRBJ2-7 makes the J call doubtful. CDR3 length: 14 residues. Germline assignment: CDR1 SGHVS and CDR2 FQNEAQ.

In its sample, this clonotype was seen a few times. The V and J genes are TRBV20-1 and TRBJ2-3; weak D call: TRBD2 (5 bases). Trimming left V 6 bases short and J 2 bases short, with 15 bases between. Germline CDR1 is DFQATT and CDR2 is SNEGSKA (reference sequence). The CDR3 consists of 14 residues. The CDR3 loop is CSAPRGEDTDTQYF. CDR3 nucleotide sequence: TGCAGTGCCCCCCGGGGAGAGGACACAGATACGCAGTATTTT.